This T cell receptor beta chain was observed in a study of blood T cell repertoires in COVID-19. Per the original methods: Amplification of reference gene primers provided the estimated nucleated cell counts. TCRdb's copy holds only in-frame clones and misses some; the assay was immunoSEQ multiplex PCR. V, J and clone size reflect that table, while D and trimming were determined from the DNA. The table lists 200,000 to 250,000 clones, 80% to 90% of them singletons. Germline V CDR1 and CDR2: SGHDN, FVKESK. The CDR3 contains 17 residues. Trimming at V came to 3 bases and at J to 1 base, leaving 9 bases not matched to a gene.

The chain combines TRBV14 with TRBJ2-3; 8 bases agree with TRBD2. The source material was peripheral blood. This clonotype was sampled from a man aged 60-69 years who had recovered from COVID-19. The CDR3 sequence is CASSHKLAAWGTDTQYF. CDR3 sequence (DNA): TGTGCCAGCAGCCATAAACTAGCGGCTTGGGGCACAGATACGCAGTATTTT.